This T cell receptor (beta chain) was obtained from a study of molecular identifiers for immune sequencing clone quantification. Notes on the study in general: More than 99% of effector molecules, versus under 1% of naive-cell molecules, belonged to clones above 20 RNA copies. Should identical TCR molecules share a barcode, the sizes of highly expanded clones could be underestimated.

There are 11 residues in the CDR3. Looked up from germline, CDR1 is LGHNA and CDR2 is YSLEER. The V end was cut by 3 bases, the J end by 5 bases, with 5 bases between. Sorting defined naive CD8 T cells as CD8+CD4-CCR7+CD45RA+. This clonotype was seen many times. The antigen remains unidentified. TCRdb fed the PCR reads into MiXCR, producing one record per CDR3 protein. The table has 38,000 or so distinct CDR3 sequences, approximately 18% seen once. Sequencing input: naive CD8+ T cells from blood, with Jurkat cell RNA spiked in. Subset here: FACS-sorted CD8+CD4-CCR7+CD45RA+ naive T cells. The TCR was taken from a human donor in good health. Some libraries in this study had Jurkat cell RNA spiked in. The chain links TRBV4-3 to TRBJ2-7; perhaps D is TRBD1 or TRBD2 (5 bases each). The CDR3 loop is CASSQGHEQYF. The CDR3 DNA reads TGCGCCAGCAGCCAGGGACACGAGCAGTACTTC.